This TCR beta chain was observed in a study of blood T cell repertoires in COVID-19. In the study overall: Material from acute and convalescent COVID-19 was sourced from the United States, Italy and Spain. T cells, B-cell-depleted T cells, or PBMCs supplied cDNA or gDNA.

Seattle researchers signed up patients amid active infection and tracked them longitudinally. The method was immunoSEQ multiplex PCR; TCRdb's version includes in-frame clones alone and lacks a portion of them. The repertoire holds more than 200,000 clones, with 80% to 90% as singletons. This TCR derives from a man younger than 40 with COVID-19, enrolled during active disease. The sequencing input was peripheral blood.

CDR3 region: CASSLLQTTGELFF. CDR3 DNA sequence: TGTGCCAGCAGCTTATTACAGACCACCGGGGAGCTGTTTTTT. The J gene is TRBJ2-2, the V gene TRBV7-9; D call uncertain. Germline V gene sequence: CDR1 SEHNR, CDR2 FQNEAQ (reference sequence). CDR3 length: 14 amino acids. Deletions cut 2 bases from V and 4 bases from J, with 8 bases between.